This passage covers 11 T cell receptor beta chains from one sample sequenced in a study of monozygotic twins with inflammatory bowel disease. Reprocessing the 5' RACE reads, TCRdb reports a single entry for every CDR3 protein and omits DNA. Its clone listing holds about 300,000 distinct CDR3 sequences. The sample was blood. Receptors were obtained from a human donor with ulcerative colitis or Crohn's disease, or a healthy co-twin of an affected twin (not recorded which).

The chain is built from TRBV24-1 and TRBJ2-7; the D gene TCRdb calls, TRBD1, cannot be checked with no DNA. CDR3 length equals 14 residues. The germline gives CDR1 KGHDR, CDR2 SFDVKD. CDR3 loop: CATSDGQSSYEQYF.

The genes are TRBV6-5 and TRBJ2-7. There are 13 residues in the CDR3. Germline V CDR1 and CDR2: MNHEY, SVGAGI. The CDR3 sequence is CASSYDAFYEQYF.

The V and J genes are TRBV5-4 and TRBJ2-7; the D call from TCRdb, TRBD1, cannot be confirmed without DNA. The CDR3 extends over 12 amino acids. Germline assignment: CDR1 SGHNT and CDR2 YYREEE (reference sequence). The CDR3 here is CASSLRAAEQYF.

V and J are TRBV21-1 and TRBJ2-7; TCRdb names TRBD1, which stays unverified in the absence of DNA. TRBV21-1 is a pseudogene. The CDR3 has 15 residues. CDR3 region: CASSKDRVVFYEQYF.

This CDR3 reads CASRRKTGALLYEQYF. V usage is TRBV27 and J usage is TRBJ2-7; with no DNA, the TCRdb D assignment of TRBD1 cannot be verified. The CDR3 extends over 16 amino acids. The germline V gene has CDR1 MNHEY and CDR2 SMNVEV (reference sequence).

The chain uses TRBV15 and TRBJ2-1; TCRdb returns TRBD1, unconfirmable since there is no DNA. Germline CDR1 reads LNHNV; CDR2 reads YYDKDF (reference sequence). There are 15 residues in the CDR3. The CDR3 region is CATSRPGPTYNEQFF.

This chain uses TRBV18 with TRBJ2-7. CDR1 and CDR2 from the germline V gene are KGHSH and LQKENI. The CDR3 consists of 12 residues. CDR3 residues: CASSPRRYEQYF.

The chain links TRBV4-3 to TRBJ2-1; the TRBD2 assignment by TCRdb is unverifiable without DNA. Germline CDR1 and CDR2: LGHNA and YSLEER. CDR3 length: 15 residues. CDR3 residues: CASSHGTSGNREQFF.

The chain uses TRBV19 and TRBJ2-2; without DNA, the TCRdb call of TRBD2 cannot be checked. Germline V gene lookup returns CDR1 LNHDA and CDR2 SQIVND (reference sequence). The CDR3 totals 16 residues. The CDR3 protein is CASSILAGGSTGELFF.

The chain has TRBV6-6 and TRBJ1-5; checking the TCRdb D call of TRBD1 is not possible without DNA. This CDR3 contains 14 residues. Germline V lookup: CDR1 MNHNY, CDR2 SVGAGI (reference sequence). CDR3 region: CASSYDSRYQPQHF.

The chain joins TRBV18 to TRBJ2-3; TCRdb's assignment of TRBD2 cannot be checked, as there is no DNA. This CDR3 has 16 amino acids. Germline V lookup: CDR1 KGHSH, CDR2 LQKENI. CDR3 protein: CASSPAGTFATDTQYF.